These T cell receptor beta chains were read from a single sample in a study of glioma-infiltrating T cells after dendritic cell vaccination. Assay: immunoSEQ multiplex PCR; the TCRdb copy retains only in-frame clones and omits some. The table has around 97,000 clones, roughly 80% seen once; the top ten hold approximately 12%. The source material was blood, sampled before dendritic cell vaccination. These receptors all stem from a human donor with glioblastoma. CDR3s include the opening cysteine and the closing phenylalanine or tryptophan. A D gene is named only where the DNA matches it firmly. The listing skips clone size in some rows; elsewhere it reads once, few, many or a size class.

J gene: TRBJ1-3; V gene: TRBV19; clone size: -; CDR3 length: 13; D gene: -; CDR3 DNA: TGTGCCAGTCGCCGGGACTATGGAAACACCATATATTTT; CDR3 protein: CASRRDYGNTIYF
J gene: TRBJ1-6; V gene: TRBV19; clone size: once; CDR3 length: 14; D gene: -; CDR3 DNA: TGTGCCAGTAGTGGGGGCCAGCAAAATTCACCCCTCCACTTT; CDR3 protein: CASSGGQQNSPLHF
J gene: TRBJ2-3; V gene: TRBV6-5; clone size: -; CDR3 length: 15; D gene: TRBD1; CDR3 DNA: TGTGCCAGCAGTTACGCGTACAGGGGAACAGATACGCAGTATTTT; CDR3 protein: CASSYAYRGTDTQYF
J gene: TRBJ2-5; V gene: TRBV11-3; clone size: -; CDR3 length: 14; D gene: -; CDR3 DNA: TGTGCCAGCAGCTCCCGGGACTACCAAGAGACCCAGTACTTC; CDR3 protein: CASSSRDYQETQYF
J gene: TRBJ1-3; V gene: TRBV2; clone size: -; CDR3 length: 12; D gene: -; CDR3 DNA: TGTGCCAGCAGTGGAGATGGAAACACCATATATTTT; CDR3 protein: CASSGDGNTIYF
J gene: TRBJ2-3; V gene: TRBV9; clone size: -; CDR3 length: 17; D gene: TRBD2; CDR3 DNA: TGTGCCAGCAGCTCAGGGGTTAGCGGGACGCGCACAGATACGCAGTATTTT; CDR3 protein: CASSSGVSGTRTDTQYF
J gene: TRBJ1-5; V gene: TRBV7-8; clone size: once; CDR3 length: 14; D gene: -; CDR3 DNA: TGTGCCAGCAACCAAGACAGTTACAATCAGCCCCAGCATTTT; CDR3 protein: CASNQDSYNQPQHF
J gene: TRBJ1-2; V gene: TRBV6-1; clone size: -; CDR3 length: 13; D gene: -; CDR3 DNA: TGTGCCAGCAGACCGACAGTGAACTATGGCTACACCTTC; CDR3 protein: CASRPTVNYGYTF
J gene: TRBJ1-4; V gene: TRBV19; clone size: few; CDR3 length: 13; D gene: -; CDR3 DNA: TGTGCCATTCTCGACAGGTCGGTAGAAAAACTGTTTTTT; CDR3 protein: CAILDRSVEKLFF
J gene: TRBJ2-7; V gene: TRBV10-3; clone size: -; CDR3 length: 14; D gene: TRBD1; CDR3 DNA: TGTGCCATCAGTGAGGGGACAGACTCCTACGAGCAGTACTTC; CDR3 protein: CAISEGTDSYEQYF
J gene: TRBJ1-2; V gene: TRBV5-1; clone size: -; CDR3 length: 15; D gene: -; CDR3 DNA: TGCGCCAGCAGCTTGGAGGCACGGGGGGTCTATGGCTACACCTTC; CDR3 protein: CASSLEARGVYGYTF
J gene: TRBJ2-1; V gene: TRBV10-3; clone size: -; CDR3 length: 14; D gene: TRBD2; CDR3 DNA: TGTGCCATCAGTCCCGCTACGGGAGGCAATGAGCAGTTCTTC; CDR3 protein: CAISPATGGNEQFF
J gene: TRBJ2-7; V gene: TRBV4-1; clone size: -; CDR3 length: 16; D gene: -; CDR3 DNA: TGCGCCAGCAGCCAAGGCACTCCACCTAAATCCTACGAGCAGTACTTC; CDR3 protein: CASSQGTPPKSYEQYF
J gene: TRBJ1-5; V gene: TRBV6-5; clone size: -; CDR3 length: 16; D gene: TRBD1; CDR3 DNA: TGTGCCAGCAGTTATTATGGTACAGGGGCCAATCAGCCCCAGCATTTT; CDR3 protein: CASSYYGTGANQPQHF
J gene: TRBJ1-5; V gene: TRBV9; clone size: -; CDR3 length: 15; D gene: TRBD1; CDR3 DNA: TGTGCCAGCAGCACAGGACAGGGGGCAGGACAGCCCCAGCATTTT; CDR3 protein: CASSTGQGAGQPQHF
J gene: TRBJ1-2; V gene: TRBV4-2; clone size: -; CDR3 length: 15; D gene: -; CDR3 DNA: TGTGCCAGCAGCCAAATCTCAGGGGATAGCTATGGCTACACCTTC; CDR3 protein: CASSQISGDSYGYTF
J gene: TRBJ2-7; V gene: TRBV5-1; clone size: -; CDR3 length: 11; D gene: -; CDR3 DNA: TGCGCCAGCAAGCAGGGTTGGGAGCAGTACTTC; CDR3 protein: CASKQGWEQYF
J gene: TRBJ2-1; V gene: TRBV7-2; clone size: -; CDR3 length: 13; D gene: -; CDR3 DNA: TGTGCCAGCAGCTCCGAAAGGACAGAAAGGGAGTTCTTC; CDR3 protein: CASSSERTEREFF
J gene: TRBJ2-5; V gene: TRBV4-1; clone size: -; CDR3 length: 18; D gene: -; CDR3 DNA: TGCGCCAGCAGCCGCCTGCCCGGGGGGACATACGGCCCAGAGACCCAGTACTTC; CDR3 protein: CASSRLPGGTYGPETQYF
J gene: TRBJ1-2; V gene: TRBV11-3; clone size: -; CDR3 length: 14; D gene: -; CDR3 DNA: TGTGCCAGCAGCTTAGCCCCCAATAACTATGGCTACACCTTC; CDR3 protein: CASSLAPNNYGYTF
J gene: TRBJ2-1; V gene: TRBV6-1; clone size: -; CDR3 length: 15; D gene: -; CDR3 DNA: TGTGCCAGCACCCTAGACAGGAGCTCCTACAATGAGCAGTTCTTC; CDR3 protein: CASTLDRSSYNEQFF
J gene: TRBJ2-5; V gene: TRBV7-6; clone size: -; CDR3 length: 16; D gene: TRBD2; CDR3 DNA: TGTGCCAGCAGCTTAGGTCCAGCGGGGGGAAGGGAGACCCAGTACTTC; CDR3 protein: CASSLGPAGGRETQYF
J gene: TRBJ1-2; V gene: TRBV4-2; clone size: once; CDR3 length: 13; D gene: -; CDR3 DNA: TGTGCCAGCAGCCAAGACAGACTATATGGCTACACCTTC; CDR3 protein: CASSQDRLYGYTF
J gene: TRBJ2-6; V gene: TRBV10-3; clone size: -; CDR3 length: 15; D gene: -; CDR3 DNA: TGTGCCACCGTAGGGAGCAGCCGGGGGGCCAACGTCCTGACTTTC; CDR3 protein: CATVGSSRGANVLTF
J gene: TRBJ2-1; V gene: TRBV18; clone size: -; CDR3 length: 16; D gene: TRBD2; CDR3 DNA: TGTGCCAGCTCACCGGCTAGCGGGGGCCGCTACAATGAGCAGTTCTTC; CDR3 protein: CASSPASGGRYNEQFF
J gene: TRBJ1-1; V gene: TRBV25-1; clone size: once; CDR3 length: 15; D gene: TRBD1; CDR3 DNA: TGTGCCAGCAGTAACCTCAGGGGGCCGGACACTGAAGCTTTCTTT; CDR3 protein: CASSNLRGPDTEAFF
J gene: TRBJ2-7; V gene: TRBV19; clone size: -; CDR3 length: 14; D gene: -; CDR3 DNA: TGTGCCAGTAGTATTTACCTAGGCTCCTACGAGCAGTACTTC; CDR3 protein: CASSIYLGSYEQYF
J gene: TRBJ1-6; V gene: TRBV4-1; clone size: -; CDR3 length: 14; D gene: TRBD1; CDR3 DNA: TGCGCCAGCAGCCAAGACACAGGGGCTTTCACCCTCCACTTT; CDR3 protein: CASSQDTGAFTLHF
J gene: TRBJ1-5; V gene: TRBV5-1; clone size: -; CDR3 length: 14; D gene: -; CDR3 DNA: TGCGCCAGCAGCCCGGGGTCATCATTAGAGCCCCAGCATTTT; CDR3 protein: CASSPGSSLEPQHF
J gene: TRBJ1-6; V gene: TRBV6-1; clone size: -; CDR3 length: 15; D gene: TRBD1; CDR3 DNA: TGTGCCAGCAGCAAGACCGGGACAGTCAATTCACCCCTCCACTTT; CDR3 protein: CASSKTGTVNSPLHF